The 30 T cell receptor beta chains below all came from one sample that was sequenced in a study of T cell changes during pregnancy in multiple sclerosis. The assay was immunoSEQ multiplex PCR, and TCRdb's table has in-frame clones only and misses some. In the table there are about 60,000 clones, about 90% of which are singletons. The specimen comprised peripheral blood, sampled in the second trimester of pregnancy. The origin of the receptors is a female donor in good health, enrolled as a control in a pregnancy study.

The V call is TRBV2, the J call TRBJ1-2; 8 bases fit TRBD1. This CDR3 comprises 14 residues. Germline V gene lookup returns CDR1 SNHLY and CDR2 FYNNEI. V was clipped by 6 bases and J by 2 bases; unmatched bases: 5. CDR3 nucleotides: TGTGCCAGCAGCAAACAGGGGGACAACTATGGCTACACCTTC. Encoded protein: CASSKQGDNYGYTF.

This clone was found a few times. The rearrangement links TRBV28 to TRBJ2-7; 9 positions agree with TRBD1. Germline CDR1 reads MDHEN; CDR2 reads SYDVKM. The junction had 4 bases not matched to a gene; V was cut back by 5 bases and J by 2 bases. The CDR3 has 14 amino acids. The CDR3 spells CASSPGQGAYEQYF. For the CDR3, the DNA is TGTGCCAGCAGTCCGGGACAGGGAGCCTACGAGCAGTACTTC.

The V gene is TRBV2, the J gene TRBJ2-2; 7 bases map to TRBD1. CDR3 length: 16 amino acids. From germline, CDR1 is SNHLY and CDR2 FYNNEI. V was clipped by 8 bases and J by 0 bases; unmatched bases: 9. CDR3: CASLLGGRSNTGELFF. DNA of the CDR3: TGTGCCAGCCTGCTAGGGGGCCGTTCGAACACCGGGGAGCTGTTTTTT.

The CDR3 sequence is CASSAARGPGNTIYF. The CDR3 coding sequence is TGTGCCAGCAGCGCCGCCAGAGGCCCTGGAAACACCATATATTTT. The chain joins TRBV7-2 to TRBJ1-3, with D unresolved. The V end lost 5 bases, the J end lost 2 bases, and 13 bases lay between the germline ends. The CDR3 runs to 15 residues. Germline V gene sequence: CDR1 SGHTA, CDR2 FQGNSA. Combining the CDR3 with reference TRBV7-2 and TRBJ1-3 gives the whole variable domain GAGVSQSPSNKVTEKGKDVELRCDPISGHTALYWYRQSLGQGLEFLIYFQGNSAPDKSGLPSDRFSAERTGGSVSTLTIQRTQQEDSAVYLCASSAARGPGNTIYFGEGSWLTVV.

The chain combines TRBV5-1 with TRBJ2-7; tentative D call: TRBD1 (6 bases). CDR3 size: 14 residues. V shed 3 bases and J shed 4 bases, with 14 bases lying between them. Germline CDR1 and CDR2: SGHRS and YFSETQ. The CDR3 spells CASSSRTAKYEQYF. The CDR3, as DNA: TGCGCCAGCAGCTCGCGGACAGCGAAATACGAGCAGTACTTC.

The chain employs TRBV19 and TRBJ2-1; D possibly corresponds to TRBD1 (5 bases). CDR3 length: 16 amino acids. Between the trimmed V and J ends, which lost 7 bases and 1 base, there was a span of 17 bases. Germline CDR1 reads LNHDA; CDR2 reads SQIVND (reference sequence). CDR3 in amino acids: CASTSTPQGSYNEQFF. In DNA, the CDR3 is TGTGCCAGTACCTCAACTCCCCAGGGTTCCTACAATGAGCAGTTCTTC.

This clone appeared a few times. The chain employs TRBV6-6 and TRBJ1-5; no clear D. V was pared by 5 bases and J by 5 bases, with 7 bases between. There are 12 residues in the CDR3. Germline CDR1 MNHNY, CDR2 SVGAGI (reference sequence). CDR3 DNA: TGTGCCAGCAGTCTTCGTGATCAGCCCCAGCATTTT. This translates into CASSLRDQPQHF.

This clone was detected only once. The gene calls are TRBV28 and TRBJ1-4, with D unclear. Trimming cost V 3 bases and J 0 bases, with 11 bases left between them. Germline-derived CDR1 and CDR2 are MDHEN and SYDVKM. The CDR3 has 16 amino acids. The CDR3 nucleotides are TGTGCCAGCAGTTTCTCCAACTCGGCAACTAATGAAAAACTGTTTTTT. Translated: CASSFSNSATNEKLFF. Full variable domain (rest looked up from reference TRBV28 and TRBJ1-4): DVKVTQSSRYLVKRTGEKVFLECVQDMDHENMFWYRQDPGLGLRLIYFSYDVKMKEKGDIPEGYSVSREKKERFSLILESASTNQTSMYLCASSFSNSATNEKLFFGSGTQLSVL.

This chain connects TRBV18 to TRBJ1-4; 9 positions match TRBD1. The germline CDR1 and CDR2 sequences are KGHSH and LQKENI. The V gene end was trimmed by 4 bases and the J gene end by 6 bases; junction bases not matched to a gene: 9. The CDR3 has 16 amino acids. The CDR3 reads CASSRNRDREYEKLFF. The CDR3 DNA is TGTGCCAGCTCACGAAACAGGGACAGGGAATATGAAAAACTGTTTTTT.

The genes are TRBV7-2 and TRBJ2-5; possibly TRBD2 for D (6 bases). In germline, CDR1 is SGHTA, CDR2 FQGNSA. Trimming left V 2 bases short and J 0 bases short, with 10 bases between. This CDR3 is built from 15 residues. This CDR3 is CASSLNGGYQETQYF. The CDR3 bases are TGTGCCAGCAGCTTAAACGGAGGGTACCAAGAGACCCAGTACTTC.

J is TRBJ2-3 and V is TRBV6-1, with D possibly matching TRBD1 (6 bases). Germline values: CDR1 MNHNS, CDR2 SASEGT. The CDR3 has 13 amino acids. Trimming took off 8 bases at V and 3 bases at J, with 12 bases between the two ends. The CDR3 protein is CASGQRETDTQYF. Written as DNA, the CDR3 is TGTGCCAGCGGACAGAGGGAAACAGATACGCAGTATTTT.

V usage is TRBV6-4 and J usage is TRBJ2-3; TRBD2 is a possible D gene (5 bases). V was clipped by 2 bases and J by 0 bases, with 9 bases between them. The CDR3 is 15 amino acids. Germline assignment: CDR1 MRHNA and CDR2 SNTAGT. CDR3 amino acids: CASSDGAASTDTQYF. CDR3 coding DNA: TGTGCCAGCAGTGACGGAGCGGCAAGCACAGATACGCAGTATTTT.

The sample holds one count of this clone. The V call is TRBV4-1, the J call TRBJ2-2; D unclear. This CDR3 contains 14 residues. In germline, CDR1 is MGHRA, CDR2 YSYEKL. V lost 0 bases and J 11 bases, leaving 13 bases between the germline ends. CDR3 sequence: CASSQDRAYRELFF. The DNA for the CDR3 is TGCGCCAGCAGCCAAGATCGTGCGTACCGTGAGCTGTTTTTT.

The rearrangement joins TRBV7-2 to TRBJ2-5; D might be TRBD2 (6 bases). The CDR3 covers 12 residues. The germline gives CDR1 SGHTA, CDR2 FQGNSA. The V gene lost 5 bases and the J gene lost 11 bases, with 15 bases spanning the gap. Here the CDR3 reads CASSHARGFQYF. Here the CDR3 DNA reads TGTGCCAGCAGCCACGCGCGGGGATTTCAGTACTTC.

Only one count was recorded for this clone. CDR3 residues: CAWNRRAGQETQYF. As DNA, the CDR3 is TGTGCCTGGAATCGACGGGCGGGTCAAGAGACCCAGTACTTC. The gene calls are TRBV30 and TRBJ2-5; possible D gene TRBD2, 5 bases. The CDR3 loop spans 14 amino acids. The V end lost 4 bases, the J end lost 2 bases, and 14 bases lay between the germline ends. The germline gives CDR1 GTSNPN, CDR2 SVGIG (reference sequence).

The gene calls are TRBV19 and TRBJ1-2; TRBD1 aligns across 7 bases. Trimming cost V 4 bases and J 8 bases; bases outside gene matches: 7. The germline V gene has CDR1 LNHDA and CDR2 SQIVND (reference sequence). CDR3 length equals 13 residues. The CDR3 loop is CASSTKGARGYTF. CDR3 DNA: TGTGCCAGTAGTACCAAGGGGGCCAGGGGCTACACCTTC.

This chain uses TRBV13 with TRBJ2-2; 10 nucleotides agree with TRBD2. V lost 6 bases, J lost 0 bases, and 1 base stayed unmatched. Germline CDR1 is PRHDT and CDR2 is FYEKMQ (reference sequence). The CDR3 consists of 15 residues. In DNA, the CDR3 is TGTGCCAGCAGGCTAGCGGGAGCGAACACCGGGGAGCTGTTTTTT. It specifies CASRLAGANTGELFF.

J is TRBJ2-7 and V is TRBV15, with 14 positions matching TRBD2. The CDR3 consists of 19 residues. Germline loops: CDR1 LNHNV, CDR2 YYDKDF (reference sequence). Trimming removed 0 bases from V and 2 bases from J; junction bases left unmatched: 9. DNA for the CDR3: TGTGCCACCAGCAGAGATCGACTAGCGGGAGGGCCAGTCCCCTACGAGCAGTACTTC. Translated, it gives CATSRDRLAGGPVPYEQYF.

The gene calls are TRBV11-2 and TRBJ2-6; TRBD1 agrees at 8 bases. The CDR3 totals 17 residues. Germline CDR1 reads SGHAT; CDR2 reads FQNNGV. Trimming cost V 5 bases and J 1 base; bases outside gene matches: 7. The DNA of the CDR3 is TGTGCCAGCAGCGCCAGGACAGGGATATCTGGGGCCAACGTCCTGACTTTC. Its protein product is CASSARTGISGANVLTF.

This rearrangement joins TRBV2 to TRBJ1-1, with TRBD1 matching 10 bases. CDR3 length: 16 amino acids. Germline values: CDR1 SNHLY, CDR2 FYNNEI. Trimming cost V 2 bases and J 4 bases; bases outside gene matches: 7. The DNA of the CDR3 is TGTGCCAGCAGTGAACGTAAGAGGGACAGGGGCACTGAAGCTTTCTTT. Translated, it gives CASSERKRDRGTEAFF.

This clone occurred once. The chain couples TRBV7-8 to TRBJ2-1; TRBD1 matches 7 bases. There are 15 residues in the CDR3. The germline V gene encodes CDR1 SGHVS and CDR2 FQNEAQ. The trim removed 7 bases at V and 7 bases at J, leaving 13 bases unmatched. CDR3 loop: CASTLQPGTDNEQFF. The CDR3 region has the DNA TGTGCCAGCACCCTACAACCCGGGACAGATAATGAGCAGTTCTTC. The variable domain in full, completed from reference TRBV7-8 and TRBJ2-1, reads GAGVSQSPRYKVAKRGQDVALRCDPISGHVSLFWYQQALGQGPEFLTYFQNEAQLDKSGLPSDRFFAERPEGSVSTLKIQRTQQEDSAVYLCASTLQPGTDNEQFFGPGTRLTVL.

The chain recombines TRBV10-3 with TRBJ2-1, with a tentative D call TRBD1 (6 bases). Trimming stripped 7 bases from V and 9 bases from J, with 16 bases between. The CDR3 totals 13 residues. Germline loops: CDR1 ENHRY, CDR2 SYGVKD. CDR3 sequence reads: CAIMGERGSEQFF. The CDR3 nucleotides are TGTGCCATCATGGGGGAGAGGGGGAGTGAGCAGTTCTTC.

The chain employs TRBV29-1 and TRBJ2-5, with TRBD1 as a possible D gene (5 bases). V was trimmed by 0 bases and J by 3 bases, leaving 14 bases between them. Germline V gene data show CDR1 as SQVTM and CDR2 as ANQGSEA. CDR3 length equals 15 residues. CDR3 amino acids: CSVEDARQTKETQYF. The DNA for the CDR3 is TGCAGCGTTGAAGACGCCCGACAGACAAAAGAGACCCAGTACTTC.

The chain couples TRBV19 to TRBJ2-1; D remains unclear. Trimming removed 6 bases at V and 3 bases at J, with 3 bases between. Germline V gives CDR1 LNHDA, CDR2 SQIVND (reference sequence). This CDR3 comprises 11 residues. DNA of the CDR3: TGTGCCAGTAGCCGCTACAATGAGCAGTTCTTC. Its translation is CASSRYNEQFF.

The chain couples TRBV5-1 to TRBJ1-6; TRBD1 aligns across 10 bases. Germline V gives CDR1 SGHRS, CDR2 YFSETQ. The CDR3 sequence is 17 residues long. J was trimmed by 11 bases and V by 4 bases; bases with no gene match: 15. CDR3 sequence reads: CASSPRGQGSRGPPLHF. In nucleotides, the CDR3 is TGCGCCAGCAGCCCCAGGGGACAGGGGTCCCGCGGCCCACCCCTCCACTTT.

The rearrangement joins TRBV6-1 to TRBJ2-1, with 8 bases identical to TRBD2. Germline V gene sequence: CDR1 MNHNS, CDR2 SASEGT. This CDR3 comprises 17 residues. Losses at the gene ends were 3 bases for V and 0 bases for J; bases not matched to a gene: 7. CDR3 sequence reads: CASSELTSVSSYNEQFF. The CDR3 DNA is TGTGCCAGCAGTGAGCTGACTAGCGTGAGCTCCTACAATGAGCAGTTCTTC.

This clone showed up just once. The chain recombines TRBV28 with TRBJ1-3, with TRBD1 matching 8 bases. The CDR3 has 16 residues. CDR1 is MDHEN and CDR2 is SYDVKM in the germline V gene. V lost 5 bases to trimming and J lost 0 bases; unmatched junction nucleotides: 6. CDR3 DNA: TGTGCCAGCAGTGGGTGGACAGGGCCCTCTGGAAACACCATATATTTT. Protein: CASSGWTGPSGNTIYF.

V and J are TRBV18 and TRBJ1-1; D ambiguous. The CDR3 sequence is 13 residues long. V was clipped by 3 bases and J by 3 bases, with 8 bases between them. Looked up from germline, CDR1 is KGHSH and CDR2 is LQKENI. The CDR3 loop reads CASSPTSDTEAFF. The CDR3 DNA is TGTGCCAGCTCACCCACAAGTGACACTGAAGCTTTCTTT. The whole variable domain, remainder taken from reference TRBV18 and TRBJ1-1, is NAGVMQNPRHLVRRRGQEARLRCSPMKGHSHVYWYRQLPEEGLKFMVYLQKENIIDESGMPKERFSAEFPKEGPSILRIQQVVRGDSAAYFCASSPTSDTEAFFGQGTRLTVV.

This clone was recorded only once. V and J are TRBV21-1 and TRBJ2-7; TRBD2, the table's D call, was not compared with the DNA. TRBV21-1 is deemed a pseudogene. The CDR3 runs to 14 residues. The chain's CDR3 is CASSKREGPYEQYF. The CDR3 DNA follows: TGTGCCAGCAGCAAAAGGGAGGGCCCCTACGAGCAGTACTTC.

This chain connects TRBV15 to TRBJ1-1, with unresolved D. Germline CDR1 is LNHNV and CDR2 is YYDKDF (reference sequence). V was shortened by 0 bases and J by 2 bases, with 13 bases between the two germline ends. The CDR3 has 16 amino acids. The CDR3 here is CATSRDEERGNTEAFF. CDR3 coding DNA: TGTGCCACCAGCAGAGATGAGGAGCGAGGCAACACTGAAGCTTTCTTT.